What follows are 27 T cell receptor beta chains derived from one specimen sequenced in a study of blood T cell repertoires in COVID-19. Only in-frame clones appear in the TCRdb table, and some are missing; sequencing was by immunoSEQ multiplex PCR. Among about 100,000 clones, about 90% were seen once, and the ten largest hold roughly 1.2%. The sequenced sample was peripheral blood. The receptor source for this set is a woman aged 30 to 39 with acute or convalescent COVID-19.

The V gene is TRBV3-1 (or the pseudogene TRBV3-2), the J gene TRBJ1-3, with 9 positions matching TRBD1. V lost 4 bases to trimming and J lost 0 bases; unmatched junction nucleotides: 13. Germline values: CDR1 LGHDT, CDR2 YNNKEL (reference sequence). The length of the CDR3 is 19 residues. The CDR3 nucleotides are TGTGCCAGCAGCCGAGGGACCGGGACAGGGTTCCTCTCTGGAAACACCATATATTTT. Translation: CASSRGTGTGFLSGNTIYF.

The chain combines TRBV10-3 with TRBJ1-1, with D possibly being TRBD1 (6 bases). V lost 5 bases and J lost 0, with 10 bases in between. CDR3 length equals 14 residues. The germline gives CDR1 ENHRY, CDR2 SYGVKD. The CDR3: CAISTGTMNTEAFF. The CDR3 DNA follows: TGTGCCATCAGTACAGGGACCATGAACACTGAAGCTTTCTTT.

The chain links TRBV7-2 to TRBJ1-2; D perhaps matches TRBD1 (6 bases). CDR1 is SGHTA and CDR2 is FQGNSA in the germline V gene. CDR3 length: 15 amino acids. Trimming removed 1 base from V and 2 bases from J, with 11 bases in between. CDR3 sequence reads: CASSLGGRRNYGYTF. In nucleotides, the CDR3 is TGTGCCAGCAGCTTAGGGGGGCGGCGAAACTATGGCTACACCTTC.

The rearrangement uses TRBV27 and TRBJ1-1, with TRBD1 matching over 8 bases. The germline V gene has CDR1 MNHEY and CDR2 SMNVEV (reference sequence). V trimming: 5 bases; J trimming: 0 bases; junction bases outside the gene matches: 11. CDR3 length: 17 residues. The CDR3 DNA reads TGTGCCAGCAGTCCCGGACAGGGTTTAACTATGAACACTGAAGCTTTCTTT. This encodes CASSPGQGLTMNTEAFF.

In DNA, the CDR3 is TGTGCCAGCAGTGAAAATTTAGTCAATCAGCCCCAGCATTTT. The encoded protein is CASSENLVNQPQHF. The V gene is TRBV2, the J gene TRBJ1-5; D not certain. Trimming shortened V by 2 bases and J by 3 bases, and 8 bases separated the two germline ends. The CDR3 runs 14 residues. The germline gives CDR1 SNHLY, CDR2 FYNNEI.

V and J are TRBV5-4 and TRBJ2-7, with D maybe TRBD2 (5 bases). Germline V CDR1 and CDR2: SGHNT, YYREEE (reference sequence). The CDR3 loop spans 13 amino acids. The V end was cut by 4 bases, the J end by 5 bases, with 13 bases between. CDR3 sequence (DNA): TGTGCCAGCAGCCCAACCCCTAGCCACGAGCAGTACTTC. This translates into CASSPTPSHEQYF.

V and J are TRBV5-4 and TRBJ1-6, with 9 bases that match TRBD1. This CDR3 has 16 amino acids. Per germline, CDR1 SGHNT and CDR2 YYREEE (reference sequence). V was pared by 0 bases and J by 10 bases, with 8 bases of the junction left unmatched. CDR3 nucleotide sequence: TGTGCCAGCAGCTTGGTGGGGACAGGGTGGGTATCACCCCTCCACTTT. Translated, it gives CASSLVGTGWVSPLHF. The variable domain in full, with the rest retrieved from reference TRBV5-4 and TRBJ1-6, is ETGVTQSPTHLIKTRGQQVTLRCSSQSGHNTVSWYQQALGQGPQFIFQYYREEENGRGNFPPRFSGLQFPNYSSELNVNALELDDSALYLCASSLVGTGWVSPLHFGNGTRLTVT.

V usage is TRBV6-5 and J usage is TRBJ1-5, with D tentatively TRBD1 (6 bases). In germline, CDR1 is MNHEY, CDR2 SVGAGI. V was pared by 7 bases and J by 1 base, with 11 bases between. The CDR3 covers 14 residues. The chain's CDR3 is CASTYRVSNQPQHF. The CDR3, as DNA: TGTGCCAGCACCTACAGGGTGAGCAATCAGCCCCAGCATTTT.

This clone was detected a few times. The chain recombines TRBV20-1 with TRBJ2-1, with TRBD1 as a possible D gene (6 bases). This CDR3 has 14 amino acids. With 3 bases removed from V and 8 bases from J, the gap between germline ends came to 17 bases. Germline CDR1 reads DFQATT; CDR2 reads SNEGSKA (reference sequence). The CDR3 is CSASAAQGSHEQFF. CDR3 sequence (DNA): TGCAGTGCTAGTGCCGCCCAGGGGAGCCATGAGCAGTTCTTC.

The chain has TRBV9 and TRBJ2-3, with 8 bases aligning to TRBD2. The germline gives CDR1 SGDLS, CDR2 YYNGEE. Unmatched junction bases numbered 7, after V lost 5 bases and J lost 2 bases. This CDR3 has 15 residues. As DNA, the CDR3 is TGTGCCAGCAGTAAGCGGGGGAAGAACACAGATACGCAGTATTTT. Protein: CASSKRGKNTDTQYF.

The J gene is TRBJ2-7, the V gene TRBV11-2; D is unclear. Deletions cut 11 bases from V and 0 bases from J, with 2 bases between. This CDR3 has 9 residues. Germline assignment: CDR1 SGHAT and CDR2 FQNNGV. Written as DNA, the CDR3 is TGTGCCCTCTCCTACGAGCAGTACTTC. Translated, it gives CALSYEQYF.

The chain is built from TRBV7-9 and TRBJ1-4, with 8 bases aligning to TRBD1. The length of the CDR3 is 15 residues. CDR1 is SEHNR and CDR2 is FQNEAQ in the germline V gene (reference sequence). Unmatched junction bases numbered 8, after V lost 5 bases and J lost 6 bases. This chain's CDR3 is CASSPDRVKYEKLFF. CDR3 DNA: TGTGCCAGCAGCCCGGACAGGGTCAAGTATGAAAAACTGTTTTTT.

The chain carries TRBV30 and TRBJ2-3; D gene ambiguous. The CDR3 length is 14 residues. Germline V gene lookup returns CDR1 GTSNPN and CDR2 SVGIG (reference sequence). Trimming took 4 bases from V and 0 from J, leaving 11 bases between them. The CDR3 DNA reads as TGTGCCTGGAACAGAGAGATTAGCACAGATACGCAGTATTTT. Protein sequence: CAWNREISTDTQYF. The full variable domain, its missing parts supplied by reference TRBV30 and TRBJ2-3, is SQTIHQWPATLVQPVGSPLSLECTVEGTSNPNLYWYRQAAGRGLQLLFYSVGIGQISSEVPQNLSASRPQDRQFILSSKKLLLSDSGFYLCAWNREISTDTQYFGPGTRLTVL.

This clone was recorded once. The genes are TRBV28 and TRBJ1-5; 7 nucleotides agree with TRBD1. The V gene's germline CDR1 is MDHEN and CDR2 SYDVKM. After removal of 5 bases from V and 0 bases from J, the junction contained 10 bases not matched to a gene. CDR3 length: 17 amino acids. The CDR3 is CASSTTGTVYSNQPQHF. The CDR3 coding sequence is TGTGCCAGCAGTACGACCGGGACAGTTTATAGCAATCAGCCCCAGCATTTT.

The chain recombines TRBV20-1 with TRBJ1-6; possibly TRBD1 for D (5 bases). There are 11 residues in the CDR3. Trimming pared 7 bases from V and 10 bases from J, leaving 11 bases between. CDR1 DFQATT and CDR2 SNEGSKA come from the germline V gene (reference sequence). CDR3 region: CSVAGQSPLHF. The CDR3 DNA follows: TGCAGTGTCGCCGGACAATCACCCCTCCACTTT.

The rearrangement links TRBV5-1 to TRBJ2-3; 7 bases align to TRBD2. This CDR3 is 16 amino acids long. Unmatched junction bases numbered 5, after V lost 0 bases and J lost 1 base. Germline V gene lookup returns CDR1 SGHRS and CDR2 YFSETQ. CDR3: CASSLEGLAGTDTQYF. The CDR3 DNA follows: TGCGCCAGCAGCTTGGAAGGGCTAGCGGGCACAGATACGCAGTATTTT.

The V call is TRBV28, the J call TRBJ2-5; TRBD2 aligns across 7 bases. The CDR3 runs to 13 residues. Germline lookup yields CDR1 MDHEN and CDR2 SYDVKM. V was pared by 5 bases and J by 5 bases, with 5 bases of the junction left unmatched. The CDR3 DNA reads as TGTGCCAGCAGTCAGAGCGGGGCTGAGACCCAGTACTTC. Its translation is CASSQSGAETQYF.

The chain carries TRBV28 and TRBJ2-1; 12 positions match TRBD1. Germline V CDR1 and CDR2: MDHEN, SYDVKM. V was clipped by 7 bases and J by 6 bases; unmatched bases: 10. There are 16 residues in the CDR3. The chain's CDR3 is CASNQLRDRGLNEQFF. The CDR3 DNA is TGTGCCAGCAACCAACTCCGGGACAGGGGGCTCAATGAGCAGTTCTTC.

The V call is TRBV10-3, the J call TRBJ1-6; the D gene is possibly TRBD1 (6 bases). V lost 8 bases and J lost 8, with 22 bases in between. The germline V gene has CDR1 ENHRY and CDR2 SYGVKD. The CDR3 spans 16 residues. CDR3 sequence: CAIGRGDGVEDSPLHF. CDR3 DNA sequence: TGTGCCATCGGGAGGGGGGACGGGGTCGAGGATTCACCCCTCCACTTT.

This chain joins TRBV6-2 or TRBV6-3 and TRBJ2-3, with 11 bases that match TRBD2. The CDR3 consists of 16 residues. Germline trimming cut 2 bases from V and 6 bases from J; bases unmatched to any gene: 7. Germline V gene data show CDR1 as MNHEY and CDR2 as SVGEGT. The CDR3 protein is CASSYATSGTTDTQYF. As DNA, the CDR3 is TGTGCCAGCAGTTACGCGACTAGCGGGACGACGGATACGCAGTATTTT.

CDR3 nucleotide sequence: TGTGCCAGCAGTCACAGGACTAGCAATCAGCCCCAGCATTTT. This codes for CASSHRTSNQPQHF. The chain uses TRBV28 and TRBJ1-5; the D gene is possibly TRBD1 (5 bases). V lost 5 bases to trimming and J lost 0 bases, with 8 bases between them. There are 14 residues in the CDR3. Germline-derived CDR1 and CDR2 are MDHEN and SYDVKM.

V is TRBV3-1 (or the pseudogene TRBV3-2) and J is TRBJ2-3, with TRBD2 matching over 9 bases. Germline CDR1 reads LGHDT; CDR2 reads YNNKEL (reference sequence). J gave up 7 bases and V 0 bases, and 5 bases lay outside the gene matches. There are 15 residues in the CDR3. In DNA, the CDR3 is TGTGCCAGCAGCCAAGACGCTAGCGGGGTTAATACGCAGTATTTT. This gives the protein CASSQDASGVNTQYF.

CDR3 DNA sequence: TGTGCCAGCAGCTTACGAGGGGGCGCCAACTATGGCTACACCTTC. This translates into CASSLRGGANYGYTF. The chain joins TRBV7-3 to TRBJ1-2, with 7 bases lining up with TRBD1. Germline CDR1 and CDR2: SGHTA and FQGTGA. The CDR3 has 15 residues. Unmatched junction bases numbered 5, after V lost 2 bases and J lost 2 bases.

V usage is TRBV30 and J usage is TRBJ1-1; no firm D call. Per the germline V gene, CDR1 is GTSNPN and CDR2 is SVGIG (reference sequence). This CDR3 contains 12 residues. Trimming removed 4 bases from V and 6 bases from J, with 12 bases in between. The CDR3 reads CAWKLGRAEAFF. The CDR3 DNA follows: TGTGCCTGGAAGCTAGGGAGGGCTGAAGCTTTCTTT.

The chain has TRBV14 and TRBJ2-7; 7 nucleotides align to TRBD1. This CDR3 region has 15 residues. Germline lookup yields CDR1 SGHDN and CDR2 FVKESK. V shed 4 bases and J 6 bases; nucleotides not matched to a gene: 12. CDR3 nucleotides: TGTGCCAGCAGCCCCACAGGGGTTTTAGCTACCGAGCAGTACTTC. Translated: CASSPTGVLATEQYF.

CDR3 amino acids: CASSLDAVWGLVSYNEQFF. In nucleotides, the CDR3 is TGTGCCAGCAGCTTAGATGCGGTGTGGGGACTAGTTTCCTACAATGAGCAGTTCTTC. The chain carries TRBV7-6 and TRBJ2-1; 8 nucleotides align to TRBD2. This CDR3 is built from 19 residues. The junction had 12 bases not matched to a gene; V was cut back by 1 base and J by 1 base. Germline assignment: CDR1 SGHVS and CDR2 FNYEAQ.

The V and J genes are TRBV2 and TRBJ1-5, with D possibly TRBD1 on 6 matching bases. The germline V gene has CDR1 SNHLY and CDR2 FYNNEI. This CDR3 is 18 amino acids long. V was trimmed by 4 bases and J by 6 bases, leaving 25 bases between them. Here the CDR3 reads CASSALAKRTAVSQPQHF. CDR3 in DNA: TGTGCCAGCAGTGCATTGGCGAAAAGGACAGCGGTCAGTCAGCCCCAGCATTTT.